These 4 T cell receptor beta chains originate from one sample sequenced in a study of shared clonotypes between healthy human individuals. Only in-frame clones appear in the TCRdb table, and some are missing; sequencing was by immunoSEQ multiplex PCR. The repertoire consists of nearly 1 million clones, with over 60% occurring once and the leading ten covering roughly 1.5%. The sequencing input was memory CD4+ T cells sorted from blood. Subset described: CD45RA-negative fraction. The source of these receptors is a man aged 18 to 35 in good health.

The chain uses TRBV11-2 and TRBJ1-1; no definite D call. Trimming left V 5 bases short and J 1 base short, with 11 bases between. The CDR3 length is 14 residues. Per the germline V gene, CDR1 is SGHAT and CDR2 is FQNNGV. CDR3 sequence: CASSQGGPNTEAFF. The DNA for the CDR3 is TGTGCCAGCAGCCAAGGTGGGCCGAACACTGAAGCTTTCTTT.

About this clone: A much larger clonotype is one base distant, so this may be a read error. The V gene is TRBV27, the J gene TRBJ1-1; unclear D gene. The CDR3 has 12 amino acids. V gave up 2 bases and J gave up 0 bases, with 1 base separating them. Germline CDR1 MNHEY, CDR2 SMNVEV (reference sequence). CDR3 nucleotide sequence: TGTGCCAGCAGTTTAATGAACACTGAAGCTTTCTTT. This sequence encodes CASSLMNTEAFF.

The chain has TRBV5-1 and TRBJ1-4; unclear D gene. In germline, CDR1 is SGHRS, CDR2 YFSETQ. Trimming cost V 1 base and J 5 bases, with 9 bases left between them. CDR3 length equals 14 residues. CDR3 DNA: TGCGCCAGCAGCTTGAACGGGCAGAATGAAAAACTGTTTTTT. Translating it yields CASSLNGQNEKLFF. Full variable domain (missing parts from reference TRBV5-1 and TRBJ1-4): KAGVTQTPRYLIKTRGQQVTLSCSPISGHRSVSWYQQTPGQGLQFLFEYFSETQRNKGNFPGRFSGRQFSNSRSEMNVSTLELGDSALYLCASSLNGQNEKLFFGSGTQLSVL.

V is TRBV5-4 and J is TRBJ2-7, with 8 bases fitting TRBD2. The germline V gene encodes CDR1 SGHNT and CDR2 YYREEE (reference sequence). The J segment lost 5 bases and the V segment lost 3 bases, leaving 10 bases of the junction unmatched. CDR3 length: 15 residues. The CDR3 loop is CASSSAGLARNEQYF. The CDR3 bases are TGTGCCAGCAGCTCTGCCGGACTAGCACGGAACGAGCAGTACTTC.